This TCR beta chain was identified during a study of T-cell reconstitution after alpha-beta-depleted transplantation in children. The CDR3 sequence is 15 residues long. Germline-derived CDR1 and CDR2 are SGDLS and YYNGEE. Unique molecular identifiers were incorporated during preparation of the TCRbeta library. TCRdb redid the calling of the PCR reads with MiXCR, one entry per CDR3 protein. There are approximately 420,000 distinct CDR3 sequences in the sample; about a tenth occur only once, and over 4.5% lies in the top ten. This clonotype came up a few times. Its ends do not fully match the called genes, so a read error is possible.

The specimen comprised PBMCs from the stem cell graft donor, sampled from the stem cell graft. The rearrangement joins TRBV9 to TRBJ2-1, with D perhaps matching TRBD2 (6 bases). This receptor was taken from a human donor who donated a stem cell graft to a child with acute myeloid leukemia. CDR3 sequence: CASSGPRDSHNEQFF. The DNA for the CDR3 is TGTGCCAGCAGCGGCCCCCGGGACTCCCACAATGAGCAGTTCTTC. The complete variable domain, with remaining parts taken from reference TRBV9 and TRBJ2-1, reads DSGVTQTPKHLITATGQRVTLRCSPRSGDLSVYWYQQSLDQGLQFLIQYYNGEERAKGNILERFSAQQFPDLHSELNLSSLELGDSALYFCASSGPRDSHNEQFFGPGTRLTVL.